The 32 T cell receptor beta chains listed next were all sequenced from one sample in a study of human T cells and chemical hapten exposure. A single record per CDR3 protein comes from TCRdb applying MiXCR to the RACE reads. The sample carries about 180,000 distinct CDR3 sequences, 25% to 30% recorded once. The sample's time point: pre-sensitization, week 0. Treatment meaning: therapeutic diphenylcyclopropenone sensitization with weekly scalp DPC. The sequenced sample was whole blood, obtained in connection with sensitization to the hapten diphenylcyclopropenone (DPC). These receptors were taken from a woman aged 30 to 39 with alopecia areata. Some clones in this sample may be carry-over from other donors' samples.

The chain is built from TRBV6-6 and TRBJ2-5; TRBD1 aligns across 8 bases. V lost 4 bases and J lost 4; bases outside the gene matches: 11. The CDR3 extends over 16 amino acids. The germline gives CDR1 MNHNY, CDR2 SVGAGI (reference sequence). CDR3 in DNA: TGTGCCAGCAGTTCCGGATTTGGACAGGGCCCAGAGACCCAGTACTTC. This encodes CASSSGFGQGPETQYF.

This clonotype was picked up a small number of times. The J gene is TRBJ2-7, the V gene TRBV29-1; 7 positions agree with TRBD1. Germline V gene lookup returns CDR1 SQVTM and CDR2 ANQGSEA. The CDR3 runs 12 residues. V shed 7 bases, J shed 7 bases, and the junction held 10 bases outside the gene matches. For the CDR3, the DNA is TGCAGCGGGAGAACAGGGGCTGGGGAGCAGTACTTC. Translation gives CSGRTGAGEQYF.

This clonotype showed up just a few times. This chain links TRBV27 with TRBJ2-3; 9 positions match TRBD2. CDR3 length: 17 amino acids. Trimming at V came to 7 bases and at J to 2 bases, leaving 13 bases not matched to a gene. Per the germline V gene, CDR1 is MNHEY and CDR2 is SMNVEV (reference sequence). CDR3 region: CASKSLSGGRVTDTQYF. Here the CDR3 DNA reads TGTGCCAGCAAAAGCCTGTCTGGCGGGAGGGTCACAGATACGCAGTATTTT.

V usage is TRBV28 and J usage is TRBJ2-1, with a tentative D call TRBD2 (6 bases). The CDR3 runs 14 residues. Trimming pared 4 bases from V and 2 bases from J, leaving 9 bases between. In germline, CDR1 is MDHEN, CDR2 SYDVKM. CDR3 region: CASSSGLTYNEQFF. The CDR3 coding sequence is TGTGCCAGCAGTTCGGGACTTACCTACAATGAGCAGTTCTTC.

There are a few counts of this clonotype. The chain couples TRBV5-1 to TRBJ2-1; D possibly uses TRBD1 or TRBD2 (5 bases each). Germline V gene data show CDR1 as SGHRS and CDR2 as YFSETQ. CDR3 length equals 16 residues. The V and J ends lost 0 bases and 1 base respectively, with 11 bases between them. The CDR3 is CASSLGGQGSYNEQFF. The CDR3 region has the DNA TGCGCCAGCAGCTTGGGAGGGCAGGGATCCTACAATGAGCAGTTCTTC.

Note on this clonotype: Mismatch with germline at one junction end may stem from a read error. The gene calls are TRBV20-1 and TRBJ2-1; 16 bases are shared with TRBD2. Germline-derived CDR1 and CDR2 are DFQATT and SNEGSKA (reference sequence). The CDR3 runs to 15 residues. The CDR3 bases are TGCAGAGCTAGGGGACTAGCGGGGGGGCGAAATGAGCAGTTCTTC. Translated: CRARGLAGGRNEQFF.

This clonotype was picked up many times. CDR3 in amino acids: CAWSVGGSQPQHF. The CDR3 DNA reads TGTGCCTGGAGTGTGGGAGGTAGTCAGCCCCAGCATTTT. The chain recombines TRBV30 with TRBJ1-5; no clear D gene. Per germline, CDR1 GTSNPN and CDR2 SVGIG (reference sequence). The CDR3 totals 13 residues. Trimming took off 0 bases at V and 6 bases at J, with 9 bases between the two ends. The whole variable domain, remainder taken from reference TRBV30 and TRBJ1-5, is SQTIHQWPATLVQPVGSPLSLECTVEGTSNPNLYWYRQAAGRGLQLLFYSVGIGQISSEVPQNLSASRPQDRQFILSSKKLLLSDSGFYLCAWSVGGSQPQHFGDGTRLSIL.

CDR3 loop: CASSQDEGNTDTQYF. CDR3 in DNA: TGCGCCAGCAGCCAAGATGAGGGGAACACAGATACGCAGTATTTT. This chain joins TRBV4-3 and TRBJ2-3; TRBD1 or TRBD2 may be the D gene (5 bases each). The germline gives CDR1 LGHNA, CDR2 YSLEER. The CDR3 sequence is 15 residues long. V was trimmed by 0 bases and J by 2 bases, leaving 9 bases between them.

V and J are TRBV28 and TRBJ2-1; 9 bases align to TRBD2. V shed 6 bases, J shed 7 bases, and the junction held 13 bases outside the gene matches. CDR1 is MDHEN, CDR2 SYDVKM, per germline. CDR3 length equals 16 residues. The CDR3 here is CASSHARGSGRNEQFF. DNA for the CDR3: TGTGCCAGCAGCCACGCGCGAGGTAGCGGGAGAAATGAGCAGTTCTTC.

The gene calls are TRBV9 and TRBJ2-1; 10 bases are a match to TRBD2. The CDR3 spans 15 residues. V lost 0 bases, J lost 7 bases, and 4 bases stayed unmatched. The germline V gene encodes CDR1 SGDLS and CDR2 YYNGEE. CDR3 residues: CASSVVLAGVNEQFF. CDR3 nucleotide sequence: TGTGCCAGCAGCGTAGTCCTAGCGGGAGTGAATGAGCAGTTCTTC.

This clonotype was detected a few times. The chain carries TRBV29-1 and TRBJ2-5; 9 bases are shared with TRBD1. CDR3 size: 14 residues. Germline CDR1 is SQVTM and CDR2 is ANQGSEA. Trimming at V came to 6 bases and at J to 5 bases, leaving 10 bases not matched to a gene. CDR3: CSVTGQGRYETQYF. The CDR3 DNA follows: TGCAGCGTCACCGGACAGGGGAGGTACGAGACCCAGTACTTC. The full variable domain, with the rest looked up from reference TRBV29-1 and TRBJ2-5, is SAVISQKPSRDICQRGTSLTIQCQVDSQVTMMFWYRQQPGQSLTLIATANQGSEATYESGFVIDKFPISRPNLTFSTLTVSNMSPEDSSIYLCSVTGQGRYETQYFGPGTRLLVL.

The rearrangement links TRBV6-1 to TRBJ1-1, with 11 bases lining up with TRBD1. The V and J ends lost 6 bases and 7 bases, in that order; junction bases with no gene match: 10. Germline CDR1 is MNHNS and CDR2 is SASEGT. The CDR3 contains 15 residues. CDR3 nucleotides: TGTGCCAGCAGAGAAAGGACAGGGGGCGGGGGTGAAGCTTTCTTT. Translation gives CASRERTGGGGEAFF.

The chain is built from TRBV5-5 and TRBJ1-2, with a possible D match to TRBD1 (6 bases). The germline gives CDR1 SGHKS, CDR2 YYEKEE (reference sequence). V lost 5 bases to trimming and J lost 1 base, with 18 bases between them. This CDR3 region has 16 residues. The CDR3 loop is CASSTKQGRDNYGYTF. In DNA, the CDR3 is TGTGCCAGCAGTACCAAACAGGGACGAGATAACTATGGCTACACCTTC.

This clonotype was detected a few times. The J gene is TRBJ1-1, the V gene TRBV28, with 7 bases identical to TRBD1. CDR1 is MDHEN and CDR2 is SYDVKM in the germline V gene. Germline trimming cut 6 bases from V and 3 bases from J; bases unmatched to any gene: 7. The CDR3 spans 14 residues. The DNA of the CDR3 is TGTGCCAGCAGCCAGACAGGGATGTACACTGAAGCTTTCTTT. Its protein is CASSQTGMYTEAFF.

This rearrangement joins TRBV28 to TRBJ2-5; 7 bases align to TRBD1. V shed 7 bases, J shed 1 base, and the junction held 12 bases outside the gene matches. The CDR3 totals 16 residues. Germline values: CDR1 MDHEN, CDR2 SYDVKM. The CDR3 sequence: CASTPGTATSQETQYF. The CDR3 DNA follows: TGTGCCAGCACTCCCGGGACAGCAACCTCCCAAGAGACCCAGTACTTC.

This clonotype was seen only a few times. This chain links TRBV27 with TRBJ2-2, with 7 bases identical to TRBD2. Germline V gene lookup returns CDR1 MNHEY and CDR2 SMNVEV (reference sequence). The CDR3 contains 17 residues. Germline trimming cut 1 base from V and 0 bases from J; bases unmatched to any gene: 5. The CDR3 region has the DNA TGTGCCAGCAGTTTATTGGCGGGGGATGCGAACACCGGGGAGCTGTTTTTT. Protein product: CASSLLAGDANTGELFF.

The rearrangement uses TRBV4-3 and TRBJ2-3; 10 nucleotides align to TRBD2. V trimming: 1 base; J trimming: 4 bases; junction bases outside the gene matches: 2. The CDR3 sequence is 15 residues long. Germline CDR1 LGHNA, CDR2 YSLEER. The CDR3 sequence is CASSQALAGADTQYF. The CDR3 DNA sequence: TGCGCCAGCAGCCAAGCGCTAGCGGGAGCAGATACGCAGTATTTT.

The chain recombines TRBV2 with TRBJ1-2; 8 nucleotides line up with TRBD1. Germline CDR1 and CDR2: SNHLY and FYNNEI. V lost 6 bases to trimming and J lost 7 bases; unmatched junction nucleotides: 4. This CDR3 has 12 amino acids. DNA of the CDR3: TGTGCCAGCAGGGGGACAGGATTTGGCTACACCTTC. This translates into CASRGTGFGYTF.

This clonotype was seen a handful of times. The chain uses TRBV5-1 and TRBJ1-2, with 8 nucleotides matching TRBD1. Germline-derived CDR1 and CDR2 are SGHRS and YFSETQ. This CDR3 has 14 residues. Trimming at V came to 3 bases and at J to 7 bases, leaving 8 bases not matched to a gene. Here the CDR3 reads CASSSIQGDGGYTF. CDR3 sequence (DNA): TGCGCCAGCAGCTCCATACAGGGGGATGGTGGCTACACCTTC.

The table lists this clonotype with a few counts. The rearrangement links TRBV28 to TRBJ1-5; D not certain. The V and J ends lost 5 bases and 8 bases respectively, with 16 bases between them. This CDR3 spans 14 amino acids. The germline gives CDR1 MDHEN, CDR2 SYDVKM. CDR3: CASSDWPAGEPQHF. CDR3 nucleotide sequence: TGTGCCAGCAGTGATTGGCCCGCCGGGGAGCCCCAGCATTTT.

As regards this clonotype: At one boundary the junction diverges from the germline segment, which might be a read error. The chain joins TRBV20-1 to TRBJ2-5; TRBD2 might be the D (6 bases). Germline V lookup: CDR1 DFQATT, CDR2 SNEGSKA (reference sequence). The CDR3 contains 11 residues. CDR3 loop: CSALREETRYF. CDR3 DNA: TGCAGTGCTTTGAGGGAGGAGACCCGGTACTTC.

In this sample, this clonotype turned up a few times. The chain couples TRBV4-3 to TRBJ2-2, with 11 positions matching TRBD2. The germline CDR1 and CDR2 sequences are LGHNA and YSLEER. This CDR3 is 15 amino acids long. The junction had 0 bases not matched to a gene; V was cut back by 2 bases and J by 4 bases. CDR3 nucleotide sequence: TGCGCCAGCAGCCAACTAGCGGGAGGCACCGGGGAGCTGTTTTTT. Its protein is CASSQLAGGTGELFF.

Only one count was recorded for this clonotype. This chain connects TRBV7-9 to TRBJ2-1, with D hard to call. Germline CDR1 SEHNR, CDR2 FQNEAQ (reference sequence). Trimming removed 5 bases at V and 0 bases at J, with 8 bases between. The CDR3 runs to 14 residues. CDR3 nucleotides: TGTGCCAGCAGCGCCTCAGGCTCCTACAATGAGCAGTTCTTC. It translates to CASSASGSYNEQFF.

The chain links TRBV3-1 to TRBJ2-5, with D possibly being TRBD2 (6 bases). The ends were cut back, 2 bases at V and 0 bases at J, with 13 bases in the middle. CDR3 length: 16 residues. CDR1 LGHDT and CDR2 YNNKEL come from the germline V gene (reference sequence). CDR3 DNA: TGTGCCAGCAGCCAACCCCCGGGACTGTACCAAGAGACCCAGTACTTC. Its translation is CASSQPPGLYQETQYF.

This clonotype was observed a few times. This chain links TRBV29-1 with TRBJ2-1, with 8 bases fitting TRBD2. CDR3 length: 13 amino acids. Per germline, CDR1 SQVTM and CDR2 ANQGSEA. With 6 bases clipped from V and 5 bases from J, the junction kept 6 bases outside the gene matches. In nucleotides, the CDR3 is TGCAGCGTACGGGAGGGCCGGGACAATGAGCAGTTCTTC. Its translation: CSVREGRDNEQFF.

CDR3: CAWSVQGVVQPQHF. The CDR3 DNA is TGTGCCTGGAGTGTTCAGGGGGTGGTTCAGCCCCAGCATTTT. The rearrangement links TRBV30 to TRBJ1-5, with TRBD1 matching 7 bases. The J segment lost 6 bases and the V segment lost 0 bases, leaving 5 bases of the junction unmatched. The CDR3 totals 14 residues. The germline CDR1 and CDR2 sequences are GTSNPN and SVGIG (reference sequence).

The chain recombines TRBV28 with TRBJ2-5; D is perhaps TRBD2 (6 bases). The CDR3 is made up of 15 amino acids. Trimming left V 3 bases short and J 2 bases short, with 13 bases between. Germline values: CDR1 MDHEN, CDR2 SYDVKM. The CDR3 coding sequence is TGTGCCAGCAGTTTTAGGCTGGGGGGACAAGAGACCCAGTACTTC. Its protein product is CASSFRLGGQETQYF.

This clonotype was observed a handful of times. The gene calls are TRBV20-1 and TRBJ2-7; 8 bases align to TRBD1. Germline V gene data show CDR1 as DFQATT and CDR2 as SNEGSKA (reference sequence). Trimming removed 4 bases from V and 5 bases from J; junction bases left unmatched: 4. The CDR3 has 12 amino acids. CDR3 DNA sequence: TGCAGTGCTATTCAGGGGGCCAACGAGCAGTACTTC. This gives the protein CSAIQGANEQYF.

The V call is TRBV7-9, the J call TRBJ1-5; 9 bases line up with TRBD1. V shed 5 bases, J shed 1 base, and the junction held 6 bases outside the gene matches. The CDR3 sequence is 16 residues long. CDR1 and CDR2 from the germline V gene are SEHNR and FQNEAQ (reference sequence). Written as DNA, the CDR3 is TGTGCCAGCAGCCGGGGACAGGGAGAAAGCAATCAGCCCCAGCATTTT. Protein: CASSRGQGESNQPQHF. Variable domain in full (rest from reference TRBV7-9 and TRBJ1-5): DTGVSQNPRHKITKRGQNVTFRCDPISEHNRLYWYRQTLGQGPEFLTYFQNEAQLEKSRLLSDRFSAERPKGSFSTLEIQRTEQGDSAMYLCASSRGQGESNQPQHFGDGTRLSIL.

The V and J genes are TRBV28 and TRBJ1-1; 10 bases map to TRBD1. V lost 6 bases to trimming and J lost 4 bases; unmatched junction nucleotides: 11. The V gene's germline CDR1 is MDHEN and CDR2 SYDVKM. The CDR3 has 16 amino acids. The CDR3 nucleotides read TGTGCCAGCAGCTCACCCGGACAGGGGGTGGGCACTGAAGCTTTCTTT. Translation: CASSSPGQGVGTEAFF.

The rearrangement uses TRBV2 and TRBJ1-1; perhaps TRBD1 as D (6 bases). Germline CDR1 and CDR2: SNHLY and FYNNEI. Trimming cost V 7 bases and J 5 bases, with 14 bases left between them. The CDR3 is 13 amino acids. CDR3 sequence: CASMLVDRTEAFF. The CDR3 DNA reads as TGTGCCAGCATGCTAGTCGACAGGACTGAAGCTTTCTTT.

This clonotype has a handful of counts. The chain couples TRBV7-8 to TRBJ2-7; a weak D match, TRBD2 (6 bases). Trimming took 4 bases from V and 1 from J, leaving 20 bases between them. The CDR3 has 17 residues. Germline V gene sequence: CDR1 SGHVS, CDR2 FQNEAQ. The CDR3 spells CASSSAGRQRVSYEQYF. The CDR3 DNA is TGTGCCAGCAGCTCCGCAGGGAGGCAGAGGGTGTCCTACGAGCAGTACTTC. Together with reference TRBV7-8 and TRBJ2-7, the CDR3 gives the full variable domain: GAGVSQSPRYKVAKRGQDVALRCDPISGHVSLFWYQQALGQGPEFLTYFQNEAQLDKSGLPSDRFFAERPEGSVSTLKIQRTQQEDSAVYLCASSSAGRQRVSYEQYFGPGTRLTVT.